Each of the 20 T cell receptor beta chains below was sequenced from the same sample in a study of early T cells in non-severe SARS-CoV-2 infection. From the 5' RACE reads, TCRdb called clonotypes with MiXCR, one entry per CDR3 protein. The data show roughly 67,000 distinct CDR3 sequences, with about a tenth seen just once and around 6.4% held by the top ten. The sample taken for sequencing was whole blood. The source is an adult who was a healthcare worker with PCR-confirmed SARS-CoV-2 infection or an uninfected control (not recorded which).

The chain recombines TRBV5-4 with TRBJ2-3, with 11 bases aligning to TRBD2. J gave up 5 bases and V 5 bases, and 4 bases lay outside the gene matches. Per germline, CDR1 SGHNT and CDR2 YYREEE (reference sequence). The CDR3 loop spans 14 amino acids. Here the CDR3 reads CASRLLAGEDTQYF. The CDR3 DNA reads TGTGCCAGCAGATTACTAGCGGGAGAAGATACGCAGTATTTT.

V is TRBV30 and J is TRBJ1-1; no definite D call. In germline, CDR1 is GTSNPN, CDR2 SVGIG (reference sequence). V was pared by 1 base and J by 10 bases, with 13 bases between. The CDR3 contains 12 residues. CDR3 residues: CAWSAPRTGAFF. The CDR3 nucleotides read TGTGCCTGGAGTGCCCCAAGGACGGGAGCTTTCTTT.

This clonotype has only a few counts. The chain employs TRBV10-3 and TRBJ2-7; D gene uncertain. The CDR3 length is 11 residues. CDR1 and CDR2 (germline): ENHRY, SYGVKD. V gave up 3 bases and J gave up 6 bases, with 6 bases separating them. The CDR3 region is CAISDLGEQYF. DNA for the CDR3: TGTGCCATCAGTGATTTGGGCGAGCAGTACTTC.

This clonotype was seen more than once but under ten times. This chain joins TRBV12-3 or TRBV12-4 and TRBJ1-5; D is possibly TRBD1 (5 bases). The CDR3 totals 14 residues. The V end lost 7 bases, the J end lost 6 bases, and 16 bases lay between the germline ends. The CDR3 DNA is TGTGCCAGCATGCCTGAGGGCGACAGTCAGCCCCAGCATTTT. It is translated as CASMPEGDSQPQHF.

Only a few counts were recorded for this clonotype. CDR3 in amino acids: CASSQVKWMSGANVLTF. The CDR3 DNA sequence: TGTGCCAGCAGCCAGGTGAAGTGGATGTCCGGGGCCAACGTCCTGACTTTC. This sequence joins TRBV3-1 and TRBJ2-6; D ambiguous. The CDR3 sequence is 17 residues long. Between the trimmed V and J ends, which lost 3 bases and 4 bases, there was a span of 16 bases. Germline V gene lookup returns CDR1 LGHDT and CDR2 YNNKEL (reference sequence).

This clonotype has at least ten counts. The chain joins TRBV19 to TRBJ2-1; possible D gene TRBD2, 5 bases. The V and J ends lost 4 bases and 3 bases respectively, with 13 bases between them. Germline CDR1 reads LNHDA; CDR2 reads SQIVND (reference sequence). The CDR3 length is 15 residues. CDR3 sequence (DNA): TGTGCCAGTAGTAGCACTAGGAGCCTCTACAATGAGCAGTTCTTC. This translates into CASSSTRSLYNEQFF. Based on the CDR3 plus reference TRBV19 and TRBJ2-1, the full variable domain is DGGITQSPKYLFRKEGQNVTLSCEQNLNHDAMYWYRQDPGQGLRLIYYSQIVNDFQKGDIAEGYSVSREKKESFPLTVTSAQKNPTAFYLCASSSTRSLYNEQFFGPGTRLTVL.

This clonotype showed up just a few times. The chain employs TRBV4-1 and TRBJ2-5; D may correspond to TRBD1 or TRBD2 (5 bases each). Trimming stripped 4 bases from V and 5 bases from J, with 11 bases between. Germline lookup yields CDR1 MGHRA and CDR2 YSYEKL. CDR3 size: 13 residues. The CDR3: CASSRTRGETQYF. In DNA form, the CDR3 reads TGCGCCAGCAGCCGCACTAGGGGTGAGACCCAGTACTTC.

J is TRBJ1-1 and V is TRBV10-2; D not certain. Germline-derived CDR1 and CDR2 are WSHSY and SAAADI. V shed 8 bases and J shed 2 bases, with 9 bases lying between them. The CDR3 length is 12 residues. CDR3 residues: CASRRSNTEAFF. The CDR3 DNA reads as TGCGCCAGCCGGAGATCCAACACTGAAGCTTTCTTT.

CDR3 residues: CASSYNSGSTDTQYF. The CDR3 nucleotides are TGTGCCAGCAGTTATAACAGCGGGAGCACAGATACGCAGTATTTT. The V call is TRBV3-1, the J call TRBJ2-3; D possibly corresponds to TRBD2 (6 bases). The CDR3 covers 15 residues. Germline CDR1 is LGHDT and CDR2 is YNNKEL (reference sequence). V gave up 6 bases and J gave up 0 bases, with 13 bases separating them.

This sequence joins TRBV6-5 and TRBJ2-1; TRBD2 is a possible D gene (7 bases). Per germline, CDR1 MNHEY and CDR2 SVGAGI. V shed 4 bases and J shed 10 bases, with 11 bases lying between them. The CDR3 has 12 amino acids. The DNA of the CDR3 is TGTGCCAGCAGTTCACGGGGGGCCGAGCAGTTCTTC. Its protein product is CASSSRGAEQFF.

A few counts support this clonotype. This rearrangement joins TRBV2 to TRBJ2-7; D may be TRBD1 (5 bases). CDR3 length: 15 residues. CDR1 and CDR2 from the germline V gene are SNHLY and FYNNEI. V was trimmed by 3 bases and J by 1 base, leaving 13 bases between them. The CDR3 sequence is CASSEGRTRSYEQYF. Here the CDR3 DNA reads TGTGCCAGCAGTGAGGGGCGGACAAGATCCTACGAGCAGTACTTC.

This clonotype turned up a few times. The V and J genes are TRBV28 and TRBJ2-7, with D possibly matching TRBD1 (6 bases). The CDR3 loop spans 14 amino acids. Per the germline V gene, CDR1 is MDHEN and CDR2 is SYDVKM. V was cut by 4 bases and J by 7 bases, with 17 bases left in between. CDR3 nucleotide sequence: TGTGCCAGCAGTTCCGGACAGTCCACGGGGGAGCAGTACTTC. Amino acid sequence: CASSSGQSTGEQYF.

Only a few counts were recorded for this clonotype. The V and J genes are TRBV20-1 and TRBJ1-1, with no clear D. Germline V gene data show CDR1 as DFQATT and CDR2 as SNEGSKA (reference sequence). V lost 3 bases, J lost 2 bases, and 10 bases lay in between. CDR3 size: 13 residues. The CDR3 nucleotides are TGCAGTGCTAGTTTCGAGGTAAACACTGAAGCTTTCTTT. Translated, it gives CSASFEVNTEAFF.

This clonotype was seen only a few times. The V and J genes are TRBV6-1 and TRBJ2-1; no definite D call. Germline loops: CDR1 MNHNS, CDR2 SASEGT. This CDR3 is built from 13 residues. V was shortened by 5 bases and J by 9 bases, with 14 bases between the two germline ends. The CDR3 sequence is CASSPPVVGEQFF. The CDR3 nucleotides are TGTGCCAGCAGTCCCCCGGTCGTTGGTGAGCAGTTCTTC.

This clonotype has ten or more counts. The rearrangement uses TRBV3-1 and TRBJ2-2; unclear D gene. Germline V gene lookup returns CDR1 LGHDT and CDR2 YNNKEL (reference sequence). V was pared by 4 bases and J by 4 bases, with 1 base between. The CDR3 has 11 amino acids. The CDR3 coding sequence is TGTGCCAGCAGCCGCACCGGGGAGCTGTTTTTT. Protein sequence: CASSRTGELFF.

This clonotype occurred many times. The CDR3 DNA reads TGTGCCAGCAGCTTAGTGGGCAGGGTCCAGACCCAGTACTTC. It specifies CASSLVGRVQTQYF. The rearrangement links TRBV11-2 to TRBJ2-5; a weak D match, TRBD1 (5 bases). This CDR3 region has 14 residues. Trimming stripped 1 base from V and 6 bases from J, with 12 bases between. Germline V gene sequence: CDR1 SGHAT, CDR2 FQNNGV.

As regards this clonotype: Mismatch with germline at one junction end may stem from a read error. This chain uses TRBV28 with TRBJ2-7, with TRBD1 as a possible D gene (5 bases). The germline gives CDR1 MDHEN, CDR2 SYDVKM. The CDR3 is 13 amino acids. The CDR3 sequence is CASSQGYRTPMLF. The DNA of the CDR3 is TGTGCCAGCAGCCAAGGGTACAGGACGCCCATGCTCTTC.

This clonotype occurred many times. The J gene is TRBJ2-3, the V gene TRBV20-1; 9 bases are shared with TRBD2. The junction had 2 bases not matched to a gene; V was cut back by 3 bases and J by 4 bases. Germline CDR1 and CDR2: DFQATT and SNEGSKA (reference sequence). The CDR3 has 13 residues. CDR3 nucleotide sequence: TGCAGTGCTAGTGAGCGGGAGGCAGATACGCAGTATTTT. This gives the protein CSASEREADTQYF.

This clonotype showed up many times. The genes are TRBV4-1 and TRBJ2-5; 7 positions match TRBD1. With 1 base clipped from V and 1 base from J, the junction kept 3 bases outside the gene matches. The CDR3 has 15 residues. Germline V gene sequence: CDR1 MGHRA, CDR2 YSYEKL. The CDR3 nucleotides read TGCGCCAGCAGCCAAGGAAGGACAGGCCAAGAGACCCAGTACTTC. Encoded protein: CASSQGRTGQETQYF.

V gene TRBV6-5 combines with J gene TRBJ2-1, with a possible D match to TRBD2 (6 bases). V was clipped by 2 bases and J by 3 bases, with 11 bases between them. The CDR3 runs to 15 residues. The germline CDR1 and CDR2 sequences are MNHEY and SVGAGI. CDR3 bases: TGTGCCAGCAGTTACCCGCGGGGAGACTACAATGAGCAGTTCTTC. Translation: CASSYPRGDYNEQFF.